Below are 28 T cell receptor beta chains sequenced from a single sample in a study of blood T cell repertoires in COVID-19. Some clones are missing from TCRdb's copy, which holds only in-frame ones; the method was immunoSEQ multiplex PCR. The sample consists of about 120,000 clones, about 80% of them appearing once. The source material was peripheral blood. These receptors were collected from a man aged 65 to 85 with active or convalescent COVID-19.

The chain carries TRBV9 and TRBJ2-3; the D gene is possibly TRBD2 (5 bases). Trimming took off 0 bases at V and 1 base at J, with 15 bases between the two ends. The CDR3 totals 17 residues. Germline loops: CDR1 SGDLS, CDR2 YYNGEE. CDR3 protein: CASSVGVGSDRTDTQYF. The DNA for the CDR3 is TGTGCCAGCAGCGTAGGAGTAGGGAGTGATCGCACAGATACGCAGTATTTT.

By proportion, this clone is medium-sized. The rearrangement uses TRBV10-3 and TRBJ2-6; D might be TRBD1 (6 bases). Trimming cost V 6 bases and J 3 bases, with 12 bases left between them. Looked up from germline, CDR1 is ENHRY and CDR2 is SYGVKD. The CDR3 totals 15 residues. CDR3 DNA sequence: TGTGCCATCAGGGACCCAGGGGATGGGGCCAACGTCCTGACTTTC. Its translation: CAIRDPGDGANVLTF.

The CDR3 loop is CASSLGLLREQYF. The CDR3 DNA sequence: TGTGCCAGCAGTCTCGGACTCTTACGCGAGCAGTACTTC. The chain is built from TRBV27 and TRBJ2-7, with D tentatively TRBD2 (5 bases). The CDR3 extends over 13 amino acids. CDR1 is MNHEY, CDR2 SMNVEV, per germline (reference sequence). V dropped 5 bases and J dropped 6 bases, with 14 bases sitting between them.

The chain links TRBV5-1 to TRBJ2-5; 7 bases align to TRBD1. The CDR3 has 13 residues. CDR1 SGHRS and CDR2 YFSETQ come from the germline V gene. The V gene end was trimmed by 2 bases and the J gene end by 6 bases; junction bases not matched to a gene: 4. The CDR3 region has the DNA TGCGCCAGCAGCTTAGGGGGCGATAAGACCCAGTACTTC. Residues: CASSLGGDKTQYF.

CDR3 nucleotides: TGTGCCAGCAGCCCCCTCCCGGCAACTAATGAAAAACTGTTTTTT. Translating it yields CASSPLPATNEKLFF. The chain links TRBV7-2 to TRBJ1-4; no clear D gene. The CDR3 has 15 amino acids. The ends were cut back, 5 bases at V and 0 bases at J, with 10 bases in the middle. CDR1 is SGHTA, CDR2 FQGNSA, per germline.

V and J are TRBV12-3 or TRBV12-4 and TRBJ1-2, with D unresolved. CDR3 size: 13 residues. The V and J ends lost 5 bases and 4 bases respectively, with 11 bases between them. CDR3 DNA: TGTGCCAGCAGTGGGAGAGGCCCCTATGGCTACACCTTC. Protein sequence: CASSGRGPYGYTF.

The chain recombines TRBV29-1 with TRBJ2-3; D is possibly TRBD2 (5 bases). CDR3 length: 14 residues. Germline V lookup: CDR1 SQVTM, CDR2 ANQGSEA. The ends were cut back, 4 bases at V and 0 bases at J, with 11 bases in the middle. CDR3 DNA: TGCAGCGTTGGGCTAGCCGCTAGCACAGATACGCAGTATTTT. Translating it yields CSVGLAASTDTQYF.

The chain is built from TRBV20-1 and TRBJ2-7; no reliable D call. The CDR3 is made up of 14 amino acids. Germline CDR1 and CDR2: DFQATT and SNEGSKA (reference sequence). Trimming pared 3 bases from V and 3 bases from J, leaving 15 bases between. CDR3 region: CSASPPARSYEQYF. The CDR3 region has the DNA TGCAGTGCTAGTCCTCCGGCGAGGAGCTACGAGCAGTACTTC.

This rearrangement joins TRBV5-6 to TRBJ2-3; 9 nucleotides align to TRBD1. The junction had 7 bases not matched to a gene; V was cut back by 3 bases and J by 5 bases. Germline V lookup: CDR1 SGHDT, CDR2 YYEEEE. The CDR3 has 15 amino acids. The DNA for the CDR3 is TGTGCCAGCAGCTCGGGACAGGGTTGGGGAGATACGCAGTATTTT. It translates to CASSSGQGWGDTQYF.

The chain combines TRBV4-2 with TRBJ2-5; 10 positions agree with TRBD1. V shed 0 bases, J shed 5 bases, and the junction held 3 bases outside the gene matches. This CDR3 comprises 15 residues. Germline V gene data show CDR1 as LGHNA and CDR2 as YNFKEQ. The CDR3 sequence: CASSQDVTGGETQYF. DNA of the CDR3: TGTGCCAGCAGCCAAGATGTGACAGGGGGCGAGACCCAGTACTTC.

The chain recombines TRBV5-1 with TRBJ2-7; D is possibly TRBD1 (6 bases). CDR3 length: 12 amino acids. Germline lookup yields CDR1 SGHRS and CDR2 YFSETQ. Trimming pared 7 bases from V and 2 bases from J, leaving 10 bases between. CDR3 nucleotide sequence: TGCGCCAGCTTCGACAGGCCCTACGAGCAGTACTTC. This encodes CASFDRPYEQYF.

This clone was seen more than once but under ten times. This chain joins TRBV7-9 and TRBJ1-6; TRBD1 matches 9 bases. This CDR3 contains 15 residues. CDR1 is SEHNR and CDR2 is FQNEAQ in the germline V gene (reference sequence). Trimming at V came to 2 bases and at J to 10 bases, leaving 6 bases not matched to a gene. The CDR3 bases are TGTGCCAGCAGCTTAACCCGACAGGGGGGATCACCCCTCCACTTT. Its protein product is CASSLTRQGGSPLHF.

V is TRBV6-1 and J is TRBJ2-5; 14 positions match TRBD2. V was clipped by 3 bases and J by 4 bases; unmatched bases: 4. The CDR3 totals 16 residues. Germline CDR1 reads MNHNS; CDR2 reads SASEGT. CDR3 loop: CASSDWGLAGVETQYF. In DNA form, the CDR3 reads TGTGCCAGCAGTGATTGGGGACTAGCGGGGGTAGAGACCCAGTACTTC.

The chain carries TRBV7-6 and TRBJ1-2; unclear D gene. CDR1 and CDR2 from the germline V gene are SGHVS and FNYEAQ. V dropped 5 bases and J dropped 7 bases, with 17 bases sitting between them. The CDR3 sequence is 14 residues long. CDR3 nucleotides: TGTGCCAGCAGCCCCAAGGACGGGGTTGGTGGCTACACCTTC. It specifies CASSPKDGVGGYTF.

The chain is built from TRBV5-6 and TRBJ2-3; 9 nucleotides line up with TRBD1. Trimming took 3 bases from V and 4 from J; bases not matched to a gene: 6. The CDR3 is 15 amino acids. Germline lookup yields CDR1 SGHDT and CDR2 YYEEEE. CDR3: CASSYRGQIPDTQYF. In nucleotides, the CDR3 is TGTGCCAGCAGCTACAGGGGGCAGATTCCAGATACGCAGTATTTT.

The V call is TRBV29-1, the J call TRBJ1-2; no clear D gene. Germline lookup yields CDR1 SQVTM and CDR2 ANQGSEA. Trimming shortened V by 5 bases and J by 1 base, and 8 bases separated the two germline ends. This CDR3 comprises 12 residues. The CDR3 DNA is TGCAGCGTTAGAGCCGTTAACTATGGCTACACCTTC. Protein sequence: CSVRAVNYGYTF.

The rearrangement uses TRBV5-6 and TRBJ1-1; D not certain. The CDR3 contains 15 residues. V gave up 4 bases and J gave up 1 base, with 14 bases separating them. Germline lookup yields CDR1 SGHDT and CDR2 YYEEEE. The CDR3 loop is CASSRGWARNTEAFF. CDR3 DNA: TGTGCCAGCAGCCGCGGGTGGGCGAGGAACACTGAAGCTTTCTTT.

V gene TRBV5-6 combines with J gene TRBJ1-6, with TRBD1 matching 8 bases. The CDR3 covers 17 residues. V lost 0 bases and J lost 0; bases outside the gene matches: 2. Germline CDR1 SGHDT, CDR2 YYEEEE. The CDR3 nucleotides read TGTGCCAGCAGCTTGGGACAGGGGAGCTCCTATAATTCACCCCTCCACTTT. This translates into CASSLGQGSSYNSPLHF.

This chain links TRBV7-2 with TRBJ2-3; D not resolved. Germline values: CDR1 SGHTA, CDR2 FQGNSA. The CDR3 loop spans 14 amino acids. V lost 6 bases and J 2 bases, leaving 12 bases between the germline ends. The CDR3 reads CASRAVLFTDTQYF. CDR3 nucleotide sequence: TGTGCCAGCAGAGCTGTTTTGTTCACAGATACGCAGTATTTT. Combining the CDR3 with reference TRBV7-2 and TRBJ2-3 gives the whole variable domain GAGVSQSPSNKVTEKGKDVELRCDPISGHTALYWYRQSLGQGLEFLIYFQGNSAPDKSGLPSDRFSAERTGGSVSTLTIQRTQQEDSAVYLCASRAVLFTDTQYFGPGTRLTVL.

The genes are TRBV9 and TRBJ1-3; D possibly corresponds to TRBD1 (6 bases). The CDR3 totals 14 residues. With 2 bases removed from V and 0 bases from J, the gap between germline ends came to 6 bases. Germline values: CDR1 SGDLS, CDR2 YYNGEE. CDR3 amino acids: CASSVRGSGNTIYF. The CDR3 DNA reads TGTGCCAGCAGCGTCAGGGGCTCTGGAAACACCATATATTTT.

V is TRBV3-1 (or the pseudogene TRBV3-2) and J is TRBJ2-2, with 13 bases identical to TRBD2. This CDR3 contains 16 residues. CDR1 and CDR2 (germline): LGHDT, YNNKEL (reference sequence). J was trimmed by 3 bases and V by 4 bases; bases with no gene match: 2. The CDR3 loop is CASSPGLAGDTGELFF. CDR3 bases: TGTGCCAGCAGCCCCGGACTAGCGGGAGACACCGGGGAGCTGTTTTTT.

The chain carries TRBV5-1 and TRBJ2-5; 7 positions match TRBD2. The germline V gene encodes CDR1 SGHRS and CDR2 YFSETQ. The CDR3 consists of 15 residues. V was pared by 0 bases and J by 7 bases, with 9 bases of the junction left unmatched. CDR3 nucleotide sequence: TGCGCCAGCAGCTTGGTTGGAGGGGAGGGTTGGACCCAGTACTTC. Translated, it gives CASSLVGGEGWTQYF.

CDR3 DNA sequence: TGCGCCAGCAGCTTGGATGCAGGGGTTGGGACTGAAGCTTTCTTT. Translating it yields CASSLDAGVGTEAFF. V usage is TRBV5-1 and J usage is TRBJ1-1; D is perhaps TRBD1 (6 bases). CDR1 and CDR2 from the germline V gene are SGHRS and YFSETQ. This CDR3 is 15 amino acids long. V was clipped by 0 bases and J by 5 bases, with 14 bases between them.

Remarks on this clone: Other DNA variants within this sample encode the same CDR3. The chain joins TRBV12-3 or TRBV12-4 to TRBJ2-7; perhaps TRBD2 as D (6 bases). The V end lost 3 bases, the J end lost 1 base, and 7 bases lay between the germline ends. The CDR3 is made up of 13 amino acids. The CDR3: CASSLEGSYEQYF. CDR3 bases: TGTGCCAGCAGTTTGGAGGGGTCCTACGAGCAGTACTTC.

The count of this clone is one. The chain uses TRBV6-2 or TRBV6-3 and TRBJ2-3; 10 bases are shared with TRBD2. Germline V CDR1 and CDR2: MNHEY, SVGEGT. V shed 3 bases and J 2 bases; nucleotides not matched to a gene: 5. CDR3 length equals 16 residues. The CDR3 bases are TGTGCCAGCAGTTATCCCCTAGCGGGGGACACAGATACGCAGTATTTT. Residues: CASSYPLAGDTDTQYF.

The table lists this clone with many counts. The gene calls are TRBV19 and TRBJ2-1; D might be TRBD2 (5 bases). The CDR3 covers 13 residues. With 7 bases removed from V and 4 bases from J, the gap between germline ends came to 11 bases. Germline V CDR1 and CDR2: LNHDA, SQIVND (reference sequence). CDR3 coding DNA: TGTGCCAGTACCACCCCGGGGTACAATGAGCAGTTCTTC. It codes for CASTTPGYNEQFF.

CDR3 DNA: TGTGCCATCAGCCGGGACAGGACTAACTATGGCTACACCTTC. Residues: CAISRDRTNYGYTF. The rearrangement uses TRBV10-3 and TRBJ1-2; 8 bases are a match to TRBD1. Per germline, CDR1 ENHRY and CDR2 SYGVKD. The CDR3 totals 14 residues. Trimming removed 6 bases from V and 0 bases from J; junction bases left unmatched: 3.

V usage is TRBV11-2 and J usage is TRBJ2-3; D gene unclear. Germline V gene sequence: CDR1 SGHAT, CDR2 FQNNGV. V was clipped by 5 bases and J by 6 bases, with 6 bases between them. The length of the CDR3 is 11 residues. The CDR3, as DNA: TGTGCCAGCAGCACGAGTGATACGCAGTATTTT. Protein: CASSTSDTQYF.